The present T cell receptor (beta chain) was sequenced within a study of blood T cell repertoires in COVID-19. The V end was cut by 3 bases, the J end by 0 bases, with 12 bases between. The length of the CDR3 is 17 residues. CDR1 and CDR2 from the germline V gene are MNHEY and SMNVEV (reference sequence). The repertoire was sequenced with immunoSEQ multiplex PCR; TCRdb's copy has only in-frame clones and lacks some. The table records hundreds of thousands of clones, roughly 90% of them present only once. The receptor was derived from a woman aged 45 to 65 who had been exposed to COVID-19. The chain carries TRBV27 and TRBJ1-6; D might be TRBD1 (5 bases). The sample comprised PBMCs or T cells enriched from blood (not recorded which). The chain's CDR3 is CASSFLGGSSYNSPLHF. CDR3 bases: TGTGCCAGCAGTTTTCTCGGGGGGAGCTCCTATAATTCACCCCTCCACTTT.